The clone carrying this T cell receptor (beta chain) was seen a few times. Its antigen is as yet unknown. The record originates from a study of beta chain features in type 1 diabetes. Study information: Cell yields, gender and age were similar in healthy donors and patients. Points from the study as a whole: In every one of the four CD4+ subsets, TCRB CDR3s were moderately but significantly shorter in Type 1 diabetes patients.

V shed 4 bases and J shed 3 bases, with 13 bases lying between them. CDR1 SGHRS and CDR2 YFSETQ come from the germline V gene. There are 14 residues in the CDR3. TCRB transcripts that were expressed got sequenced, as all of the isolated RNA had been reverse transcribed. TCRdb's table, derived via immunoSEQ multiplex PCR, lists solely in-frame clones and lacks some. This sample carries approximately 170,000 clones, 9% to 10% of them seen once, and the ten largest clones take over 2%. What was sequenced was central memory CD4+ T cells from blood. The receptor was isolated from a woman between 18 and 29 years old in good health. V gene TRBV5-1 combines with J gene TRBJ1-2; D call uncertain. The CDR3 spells CASSADSTDYGYTF. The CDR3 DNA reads TGCGCCAGCAGCGCGGACTCGACGGACTATGGCTACACCTTC.